This TCR beta chain derives from a study of T cell responses to AZD1222 COVID-19 vaccine. The study's findings and limits: The study found Spike-specific TCR breadth and depth rose after two AZD1222 doses. Donors skewed white British and female; clonal diversity was possibly underestimated. Reportedly, nearly half the spike-specific TCRs target unmutated variant regions. Sampled repertoires all dated from after the peak T cell response.

Assay: immunoSEQ multiplex PCR; the TCRdb copy retains only in-frame clones and omits some. The data show 190,000 or so clones, about 89% seen once. As for this clone: Antigen specificity is unknown.

Germline values: CDR1 KGHSH, CDR2 LQKENI. Trimming cost V 0 bases and J 2 bases, with 8 bases left between them. The CDR3 is 14 amino acids. The origin of this receptor is an adult who received the AZD1222 COVID-19 vaccine. The starting material was peripheral blood, obtained 28 days after the second AZD1222 dose. The V and J genes are TRBV18 and TRBJ2-7; D not resolved. CDR3 in amino acids: CASSPPGMPYEQYF. The CDR3 DNA reads TGTGCCAGCTCACCACCAGGGATGCCCTACGAGCAGTACTTC.